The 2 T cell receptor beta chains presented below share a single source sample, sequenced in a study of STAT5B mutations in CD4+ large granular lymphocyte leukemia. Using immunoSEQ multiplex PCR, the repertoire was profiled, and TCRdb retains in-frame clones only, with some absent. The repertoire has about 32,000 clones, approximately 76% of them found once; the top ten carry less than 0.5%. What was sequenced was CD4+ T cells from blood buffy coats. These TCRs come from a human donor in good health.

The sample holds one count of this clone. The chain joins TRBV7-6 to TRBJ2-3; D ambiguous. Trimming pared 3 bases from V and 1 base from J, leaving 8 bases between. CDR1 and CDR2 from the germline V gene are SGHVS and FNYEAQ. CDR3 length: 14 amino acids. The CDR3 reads CASSLGVGTDTQYF. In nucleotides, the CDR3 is TGTGCCAGCAGCTTGGGCGTCGGCACAGATACGCAGTATTTT.

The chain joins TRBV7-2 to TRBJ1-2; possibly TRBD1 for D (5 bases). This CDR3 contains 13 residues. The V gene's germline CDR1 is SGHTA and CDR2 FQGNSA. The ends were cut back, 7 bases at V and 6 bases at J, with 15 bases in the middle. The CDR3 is CASINNLGDGYTF. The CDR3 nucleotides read TGTGCCAGCATCAACAATCTAGGGGATGGCTACACCTTC. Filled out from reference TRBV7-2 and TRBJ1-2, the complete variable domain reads GAGVSQSPSNKVTEKGKDVELRCDPISGHTALYWYRQSLGQGLEFLIYFQGNSAPDKSGLPSDRFSAERTGGSVSTLTIQRTQQEDSAVYLCASINNLGDGYTFGSGTRLTVV.